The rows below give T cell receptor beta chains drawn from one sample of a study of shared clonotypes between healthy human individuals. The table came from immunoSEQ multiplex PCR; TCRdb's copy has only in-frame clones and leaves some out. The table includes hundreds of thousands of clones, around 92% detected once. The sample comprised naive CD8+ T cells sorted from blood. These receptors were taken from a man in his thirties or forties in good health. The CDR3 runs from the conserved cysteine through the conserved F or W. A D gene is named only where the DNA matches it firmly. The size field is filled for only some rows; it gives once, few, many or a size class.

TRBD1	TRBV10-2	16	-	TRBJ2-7	CASSDSTGDWPYEQYF	TGCGCCAGCAGTGATTCGACAGGGGATTGGCCCTACGAGCAGTACTTC
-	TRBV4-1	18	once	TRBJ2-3	CASSQDIGAAASTDTQYF	TGCGCCAGCAGCCAAGATATCGGGGCGGCTGCTAGCACAGATACGCAGTATTTT
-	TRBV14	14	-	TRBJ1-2	CASSQVPGYYGYTF	TGTGCCAGCAGCCAAGTACCGGGCTACTATGGCTACACCTTC
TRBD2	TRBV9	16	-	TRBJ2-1	CASSVVGAREGNEQFF	TGTGCCAGCAGCGTTGTAGGGGCGAGGGAGGGAAATGAGCAGTTCTTC
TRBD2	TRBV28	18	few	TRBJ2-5	CASSFKLSGGRAAETQYF	TGTGCCAGCAGTTTCAAGCTTAGCGGGGGGAGGGCCGCTGAGACCCAGTACTTC
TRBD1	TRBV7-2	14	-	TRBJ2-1	CASSSGTGYNEQFF	TGTGCCAGCAGCTCCGGGACAGGGTACAATGAGCAGTTCTTC
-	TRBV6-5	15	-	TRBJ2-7	CASSYPSGTGYEQYF	TGTGCCAGCAGTTACCCATCCGGGACGGGCTACGAGCAGTACTTC
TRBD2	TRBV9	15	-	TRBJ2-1	CASSVDGRTHNEQFF	TGTGCCAGCAGCGTCGACGGGAGGACCCACAATGAGCAGTTCTTC
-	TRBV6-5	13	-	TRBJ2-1	CASSYSSYNEQFF	TGTGCCAGCAGCTATAGCTCCTACAATGAGCAGTTCTTC
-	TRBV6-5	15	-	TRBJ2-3	CASSYGGYGPDTQYF	TGTGCCAGCAGTTATGGTGGGTACGGCCCAGATACGCAGTATTTT
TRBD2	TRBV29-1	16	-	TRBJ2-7	CSVEVGTSGLPYEQYF	TGCAGCGTTGAAGTAGGGACTAGCGGGCTACCATACGAGCAGTACTTC
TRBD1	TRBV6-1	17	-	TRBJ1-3	CASSEAPGTGAGNTIYF	TGTGCCAGCAGTGAAGCTCCCGGGACAGGAGCTGGAAACACCATATATTTT
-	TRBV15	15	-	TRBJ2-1	CATSTRTGSYNEQFF	TGTGCCACCAGCACTCGGACTGGATCGTACAATGAGCAGTTCTTC
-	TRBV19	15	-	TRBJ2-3	CASSPAGRSTDTQYF	TGTGCCAGTAGTCCAGCGGGCCGTAGTACAGATACGCAGTATTTT
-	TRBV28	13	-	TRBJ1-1	CASSFGAGTEAFF	TGTGCCAGCAGTTTTGGGGCGGGAACTGAAGCTTTCTTT
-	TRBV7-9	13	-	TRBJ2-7	CASRQDGTYEQYF	TGTGCCAGCAGGCAAGACGGGACCTACGAGCAGTACTTC
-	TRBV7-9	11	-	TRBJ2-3	CASRQADTQYF	TGTGCCAGCAGACAGGCAGATACGCAGTATTTT
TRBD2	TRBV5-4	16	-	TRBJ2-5	CASSPTGLAGQETQYF	TGTGCCAGCAGCCCGACGGGACTAGCGGGGCAAGAGACCCAGTACTTC
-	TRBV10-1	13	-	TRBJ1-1	CASSEGGNTEAFF	TGCGCCAGCAGTGAGGGCGGGAACACTGAAGCTTTCTTT
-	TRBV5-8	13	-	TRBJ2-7	CASSLAQADEQYF	TGTGCCAGCAGCTTGGCGCAGGCTGACGAGCAGTACTTC
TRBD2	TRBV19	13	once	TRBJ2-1	CASGTSGYNEQFF	TGTGCCAGCGGGACTAGCGGTTACAATGAGCAGTTCTTC
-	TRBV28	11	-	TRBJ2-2	CASSDTGELFF	TGTGCCAGCAGTGACACCGGGGAGCTGTTTTTT
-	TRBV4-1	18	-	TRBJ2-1	CASSQALNSLGVNNEQFF	TGCGCCAGCAGCCAAGCCCTTAATAGCTTGGGGGTGAACAATGAGCAGTTCTTC
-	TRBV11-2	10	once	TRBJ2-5	CASSLETQYF	TGTGCCAGCAGCTTAGAGACCCAGTACTTC
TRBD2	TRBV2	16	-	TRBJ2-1	CASSIGTSGPHNEQFF	TGTGCCAGCAGTATCGGGACTAGCGGTCCTCACAATGAGCAGTTCTTC
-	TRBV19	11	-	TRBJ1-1	CASSSGTEAFF	TGTGCCAGTAGTTCGGGGACAGAAGCTTTCTTT
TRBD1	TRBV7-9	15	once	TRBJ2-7	CASSLARGTGNEQYF	TGTGCCAGCAGCTTAGCGAGGGGGACAGGTAACGAGCAGTACTTC
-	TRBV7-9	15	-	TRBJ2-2	CASSLSGASGNELFF	TGTGCCAGCAGCTTATCAGGGGCCAGCGGCAACGAGCTGTTTTTT
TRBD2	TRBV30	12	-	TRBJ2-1	CAWTSGSPEQFF	TGTGCCTGGACTAGCGGGAGCCCTGAGCAGTTCTTC
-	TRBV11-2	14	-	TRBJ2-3	CASSLVPQADTQYF	TGTGCCAGCAGCTTAGTTCCTCAAGCGGATACGCAGTATTTT
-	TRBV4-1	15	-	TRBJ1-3	CASSLDSGSGNTIYF	TGCGCCAGCAGCCTCGACTCTGGCTCTGGAAACACCATATATTTT
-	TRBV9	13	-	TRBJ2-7	CASSPSRVGKQYF	TGTGCCAGCAGCCCCAGCAGGGTGGGTAAGCAGTACTTC
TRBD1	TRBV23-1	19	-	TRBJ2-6	CASSQSHRGRSSGANVLTF	TGCGCCAGCAGTCAATCGCACAGGGGGCGTTCTTCTGGGGCCAACGTCCTGACTTTC